This T cell receptor beta chain was identified during a study of response to subunit inactivated influenza vaccine. One entry per CDR3 protein results from TCRdb running MiXCR on the RT-PCR reads. The sample has under 550,000 distinct CDR3 sequences; roughly 8.2% are singletons. Worth noting for this clonotype: Antigen: not known.

The ends lost 4 bases at V and 4 bases at J; junction bases unmatched: 7. The CDR3 totals 15 residues. Germline CDR1 is DFQATT and CDR2 is SNEGSKA (reference sequence). Whole-study results and caveats: Only a handful of new T cells, the authors suggested, are recruited with each seasonal influenza vaccination.

The chain recombines TRBV20-1 with TRBJ2-1, with TRBD2 identical over 10 bases. The input for sequencing was PBMCs from blood, taken around 25 months after vaccination. This sequence originates from a man between 50 and 69 years old who received an inactivated influenza vaccine. The CDR3 loop is CSAIPGLAVYNEQFF. CDR3 nucleotides: TGCAGTGCTATTCCTGGACTAGCGGTATACAATGAGCAGTTCTTC.